This is a list of T cell receptor beta chains from one sample in a study of blood T cell repertoires in COVID-19. Sequenced by immunoSEQ multiplex PCR; TCRdb stores in-frame clones only, minus some. The sample shows roughly 200,000 clones, approximately 84% of them seen only once. Sequencing was done on a sample of peripheral blood. These receptors all stem from a woman aged 80 or older with acute or convalescent COVID-19. Both conserved end residues are part of each CDR3. Each record gives: J gene, clone size, V gene, D gene, CDR3 protein, CDR3 DNA. D genes are given only for firm matches. Part of the rows lack a size; the others show once, few, many or a class for expanded clones.

TRBJ1-1,-,TRBV11-2,-,CASSLTRGVAFF,TGTGCCAGCAGCTTAACCCGGGGTGTTGCTTTCTTT
TRBJ1-2,once,TRBV6-4,TRBD1,CASSDRTGNYGYTF,TGTGCCAGCAGCGACAGGACAGGCAACTATGGCTACACCTTC
TRBJ1-3,-,TRBV19,-,CASSISRDSGNTIYF,TGTGCCAGTAGTATCTCTCGAGACTCTGGAAACACCATATATTTT
TRBJ2-7,-,TRBV30,TRBD2,CAWTPSGIGEQYF,TGTGCCTGGACACCTAGCGGGATAGGTGAGCAGTACTTC
TRBJ1-2,-,TRBV9,TRBD1,CASSVGRDRARYTF,TGTGCCAGCAGCGTAGGGAGGGACAGGGCGCGCTACACCTTC
TRBJ1-1,-,TRBV3-1/TRBV3-2,-,CASSQVAVESNTEAFF,TGTGCCAGCAGCCAAGTCGCGGTCGAGTCTAACACTGAAGCTTTCTTT
TRBJ1-5,-,TRBV6-5,-,CASSDTGIDQPQHF,TGTGCCAGCAGCGACACAGGGATAGATCAGCCCCAGCATTTT
TRBJ2-2,-,TRBV9,TRBD2,CASSVVGTSSTGELFF,TGTGCCAGCAGCGTAGTCGGGACTAGCAGTACCGGGGAGCTGTTTTTT
TRBJ2-1,-,TRBV6-1,TRBD2,CASSAPSGSSYNEQFF,TGTGCCAGCAGTGCACCTAGCGGGAGTTCCTACAATGAGCAGTTCTTC
TRBJ1-5,-,TRBV28,TRBD1,CASSSTTGNLQPQHF,TGTGCCAGCAGTTCCACGACAGGGAACCTTCAGCCCCAGCATTTT
TRBJ1-5,-,TRBV5-1,-,CASSRSYNQPQHF,TGCGCCAGCAGTCGGTCGTACAATCAGCCCCAGCATTTT
TRBJ1-3,-,TRBV28,TRBD1,CASSYGTAGNTIYF,TGTGCCAGCAGTTACGGGACAGCTGGAAACACCATATATTTT
TRBJ1-3,-,TRBV19,-,CASSDNSGNTIYF,TGTGCCAGTAGCGACAACTCTGGAAACACCATATATTTT
TRBJ1-3,-,TRBV23-1,TRBD1,CASSQSGTAPIPDHSGNTIYF,TGCGCCAGCAGTCAATCGGGGACAGCACCAATACCCGACCACTCTGGAAACACCATATATTTT
TRBJ1-6,-,TRBV25-1,-,CASQWRGPNSPLHF,TGTGCCAGCCAATGGAGGGGCCCCAATTCACCCCTCCACTTT
TRBJ1-2,-,TRBV3-1/TRBV3-2,-,CASSPGNYGYTF,TGTGCCAGCAGCCCCGGGAACTATGGCTACACCTTC
TRBJ2-1,once,TRBV29-1,-,CSVEDVYETGEGNEQFF,TGCAGCGTTGAAGACGTGTATGAGACAGGGGAGGGCAATGAGCAGTTCTTC
TRBJ2-5,-,TRBV6-5,TRBD1,CASSLTGNQETQYF,TGTGCCAGCAGCCTGACAGGGAACCAAGAGACCCAGTACTTC
TRBJ1-1,-,TRBV5-1,TRBD1,CASSSDGQGNTEAFF,TGCGCCAGCAGCTCGGATGGACAGGGGAACACTGAAGCTTTCTTT
TRBJ1-3,-,TRBV28,-,CASSPLGQLSGNTIYF,TGTGCCAGCAGTCCCCTGGGGCAGCTCTCTGGAAACACCATATATTTT
TRBJ1-6,-,TRBV6-1,TRBD1,CASSARDRGYESPLHF,TGTGCCAGCAGTGCCCGGGACAGGGGGTACGAGTCACCCCTCCACTTT
TRBJ2-2,-,TRBV28,TRBD1,CASSLHVTGTGELFF,TGTGCCAGCAGTTTACATGTGACAGGGACCGGGGAGCTGTTTTTT